This T cell receptor beta chain is drawn from a study of memory CD4+ T cells and cytomegalovirus serostatus. Findings of the study overall: Median bootstrapped AUC for CMV status was about 0.95 originally, approximately 0.91 US-trained. The CMV-associated TCR signature appears largely within the CD4+ memory repertoire.

The germline V gene encodes CDR1 SGHDT and CDR2 YYEEEE. Trimming removed 3 bases from V and 2 bases from J, with 7 bases in between. This CDR3 contains 13 residues. Libraries were prepared by immunoSEQ multiplex PCR; TCRdb keeps only in-frame clonotypes and omits some of them. The repertoire holds about 56,000 clones, with roughly 82% as singletons. Single viable CD3+CD4+CD8-CD45RO+ cells were sorted as the memory CD4+ T cells. This clone was seen more than once but under ten times. Its specificity is unknown. The origin of this receptor is an adult in good health and CMV-seronegative. The gene calls are TRBV5-6 and TRBJ2-3; the D is unclear. The sample comprised memory CD4+ T cells from blood. In DNA, the CDR3 is TGTGCCAGCAGCTCGTTACCCACAGATACGCAGTATTTT. It encodes CASSSLPTDTQYF.